These 15 T cell receptor beta chains were sequenced from one sample in a study of chemoradiotherapy in HPV16-positive cancers. Here immunoSEQ multiplex PCR was the method, and the copy in TCRdb shows in-frame clones only, minus some. The sample yields roughly 28,000 clones, roughly nine tenths seen once. The sample in question was blood, obtained from a patient who underwent chemoradiotherapy. The receptors come from a human donor with HPV-associated anogenital cancer.

The V gene is TRBV28, the J gene TRBJ2-7; tentative D call: TRBD1 (6 bases). CDR3 size: 11 residues. From germline, CDR1 is MDHEN and CDR2 SYDVKM. V shed 9 bases and J shed 7 bases, with 13 bases lying between them. For the CDR3, the DNA is TGTGCCAGTTCTCAGGGGTGGGAGCAGTACTTC. This translates into CASSQGWEQYF.

In DNA form, the CDR3 reads TGCGCCAGCAGGGACATACTTAGCAATCAGCCCCAGCATTTT. Its protein product is CASRDILSNQPQHF. The chain uses TRBV10-2 and TRBJ1-5; tentatively, D is TRBD1 (5 bases). The CDR3 is 14 amino acids. Germline assignment: CDR1 WSHSY and CDR2 SAAADI. V was cut by 6 bases and J by 0 bases, with 9 bases left in between.

Points on this clone: The DNA is left out, because the CDR3 cannot be placed on it with certainty; the CDR3 is given as TCRdb lists it. The V and J genes are TRBV27 and TRBJ2-3; the DNA was not used to check the table's D call, TRBD2. The CDR3 has 14 residues if both end residues are counted. Germline V gene lookup returns CDR1 MNHEY and CDR2 SMNVEV (reference sequence). CDR3 residues: CASSTSGGWDTQYF.

In this sample, this clone turned up a few times. The gene calls are TRBV5-4 and TRBJ1-1; unclear D gene. CDR3 length equals 13 residues. Germline loops: CDR1 SGHNT, CDR2 YYREEE (reference sequence). V lost 0 bases and J 3 bases, leaving 6 bases between the germline ends. CDR3 loop: CASSLAADTEAFF. The CDR3 nucleotides read TGTGCCAGCAGCTTGGCGGCAGACACTGAAGCTTTCTTT.

CDR3 nucleotides: TGTGCCAGCAAGAGGAGGACAGAAGGAAACACCATATATTTT. It encodes CASKRRTEGNTIYF. V usage is TRBV28 and J usage is TRBJ1-3; D perhaps matches TRBD1 (6 bases). CDR1 is MDHEN and CDR2 is SYDVKM in the germline V gene. Trimming took off 7 bases at V and 4 bases at J, with 14 bases between the two ends. This CDR3 has 14 residues.

CDR3 residues: CASSLFSGFNTEAFF. The CDR3 DNA reads TGTGCCAGCAGTTTATTTTCGGGGTTCAACACTGAAGCTTTCTTT. The chain links TRBV27 to TRBJ1-1; the D is unclear. This CDR3 is 15 amino acids long. Trimming cost V 1 base and J 2 bases, with 11 bases left between them. From germline, CDR1 is MNHEY and CDR2 SMNVEV (reference sequence).

This clone was seen only a few times. The chain uses TRBV11-1 and TRBJ1-3; possible D gene TRBD1, 5 bases. Germline-derived CDR1 and CDR2 are SGHAT and FQDESV (reference sequence). Trimming left V 2 bases short and J 0 bases short, with 8 bases between. This CDR3 region has 15 residues. CDR3 loop: CASSLSDSSGNTIYF. CDR3 sequence (DNA): TGTGCCAGCAGCTTAAGCGACAGCTCTGGAAACACCATATATTTT.

This chain links TRBV5-4 with TRBJ1-2; 7 bases are a match to TRBD1. The CDR3 runs 14 residues. CDR1 and CDR2 from the germline V gene are SGHNT and YYREEE (reference sequence). The trim removed 4 bases at V and 4 bases at J, leaving 7 bases unmatched. CDR3 DNA: TGTGCCAGCAGCGGGGGGACAGTTGTCTATGGCTACACCTTC. It codes for CASSGGTVVYGYTF.

As DNA, the CDR3 is TGTGCCAGCAGCGATGGACAGGGGTTTGGCTACACCTTC. Its protein is CASSDGQGFGYTF. The J gene is TRBJ1-2, the V gene TRBV7-9, with 9 bases identical to TRBD1. After removal of 5 bases from V and 7 bases from J, the junction contained 5 bases not matched to a gene. The CDR3 covers 13 residues. Per germline, CDR1 SEHNR and CDR2 FQNEAQ (reference sequence).

This chain uses TRBV14 with TRBJ2-7; unclear D gene. Trimming left V 0 bases short and J 0 bases short, with 6 bases between. In germline, CDR1 is SGHDN, CDR2 FVKESK. The CDR3 contains 14 residues. In DNA, the CDR3 is TGTGCCAGCAGCCAAGAACGGGCCTCCTACGAGCAGTACTTC. As protein: CASSQERASYEQYF.

This clone has only one observation. The V gene is TRBV9, the J gene TRBJ2-1; 11 bases fit TRBD2. In germline, CDR1 is SGDLS, CDR2 YYNGEE. The CDR3 sequence is 17 residues long. V was clipped by 8 bases and J by 5 bases; unmatched bases: 15. The CDR3 sequence is CARTPDPPSGRHNEQFF. Here the CDR3 DNA reads TGTGCCAGAACCCCCGACCCCCCTAGCGGGAGGCACAATGAGCAGTTCTTC.

The chain couples TRBV27 to TRBJ2-3; D is tentatively TRBD1 or TRBD2 (5 bases each). Between the trimmed V and J ends, which lost 7 bases and 9 bases, there was a span of 26 bases. The germline V gene encodes CDR1 MNHEY and CDR2 SMNVEV (reference sequence). This CDR3 has 16 residues. The DNA of the CDR3 is TGTGCCAGCACCCAGAACCGGGACGCGTGGTCCCACACGCAGTATTTT. The encoded protein is CASTQNRDAWSHTQYF.

This chain uses TRBV5-8 with TRBJ2-5, with D hard to call. The CDR3 loop spans 14 amino acids. Germline values: CDR1 SGHTS, CDR2 YDEGEE. Trimming took off 1 base at V and 0 bases at J, with 7 bases between the two ends. The CDR3 DNA follows: TGTGCCAGCAGCTTGTCCGGTTACCAAGAGACCCAGTACTTC. It is translated as CASSLSGYQETQYF.

V is TRBV7-2 and J is TRBJ2-7, with D possibly being TRBD2 (6 bases). CDR1 SGHTA and CDR2 FQGNSA come from the germline V gene. Trimming took off 6 bases at V and 6 bases at J, with 18 bases between the two ends. The CDR3 consists of 14 residues. CDR3 DNA: TGTGCCAGCAGGTTATGGAGGGATTTGGGCGAGCAGTACTTC. Its translation is CASRLWRDLGEQYF.

CDR3 nucleotide sequence: TGTGCCAGCAGAACAAGCGTGGGGTTTTTATATGGCTACACCTTC. Residues: CASRTSVGFLYGYTF. This chain connects TRBV7-9 to TRBJ1-2; D unresolved. Trimming took 6 bases from V and 5 from J, leaving 19 bases between them. CDR3 length equals 15 residues. Germline CDR1 SEHNR, CDR2 FQNEAQ (reference sequence). The complete variable domain, with remaining parts taken from reference TRBV7-9 and TRBJ1-2, reads DTGVSQNPRHKITKRGQNVTFRCDPISEHNRLYWYRQTLGQGPEFLTYFQNEAQLEKSRLLSDRFSAERPKGSFSTLEIQRTEQGDSAMYLCASRTSVGFLYGYTFGSGTRLTVV.